This is a list of T cell receptor beta chains from one sample in a study of lymphopenia after photon versus proton radiotherapy. TCRdb keeps only in-frame clones here, not all; method: immunoSEQ multiplex PCR. The top ten clones hold approximately 2% of a sample with about 58,000 clones, approximately 88% of them seen once. The sequencing here drew on peripheral blood, taken from a patient treated with proton-based radiotherapy. The origin of the receptors is a man between 60 and 70 years old with pancreatic cancer. The CDR3 runs from the conserved cysteine through the conserved F or W. D genes are given only for firm matches. The size entry is marked missing in some rows and otherwise reads once, few, many or a size class.

18	-	TRBD2	TRBV7-2	TRBJ2-1	CASRKPGLAGGKAGEQFF	TGTGCCAGCAGAAAGCCGGGACTAGCGGGAGGAAAGGCCGGCGAGCAGTTCTTC
12	-	-	TRBV28	TRBJ2-7	CASDGEGYEQYF	TGTGCCAGTGACGGCGAGGGGTACGAGCAGTACTTC
15	-	-	TRBV5-6	TRBJ2-7	CASSFRGVGSYEQYF	TGTGCCAGCAGCTTCAGAGGGGTGGGATCCTACGAGCAGTACTTC
19	-	-	TRBV5-1	TRBJ2-7	CASSLAPQRTTEPPYEQYF	TGCGCCAGCAGCCTCGCCCCCCAACGCACGACGGAACCCCCCTACGAGCAGTACTTC
15	-	-	TRBV19	TRBJ1-2	CASSPPGTASYGYTF	TGTGCCAGTAGTCCCCCCGGGACGGCCTCCTATGGCTACACCTTC
13	-	-	TRBV18	TRBJ1-5	CASLKGSNQPQHF	TGTGCCAGCCTAAAGGGTAGCAATCAGCCCCAGCATTTT
14	-	TRBD1	TRBV5-1	TRBJ2-2	CASSETGVTGELFF	TGCGCCAGCAGCGAGACAGGGGTTACCGGGGAGCTGTTTTTT
17	-	TRBD2	TRBV30	TRBJ2-6	CAWSPFAGVSGANVLTF	TGTGCCTGGAGTCCCTTCGCGGGGGTCTCTGGGGCCAACGTCCTGACTTTC
15	-	TRBD1	TRBV4-1	TRBJ1-5	CASSQLGTVNQPQHF	TGCGCCAGCAGCCAGCTCGGGACAGTCAATCAGCCCCAGCATTTT
14	-	TRBD2	TRBV18	TRBJ2-7	CASSPGLGAHEQYF	TGTGCCAGCTCACCCGGACTAGGAGCGCACGAGCAGTACTTC
11	-	-	TRBV2	TRBJ2-7	CASKVRGEQYF	TGTGCCAGCAAGGTCCGTGGCGAGCAGTACTTC
14	-	-	TRBV10-3	TRBJ1-1	CAIGGGGGNTEAFF	TGTGCCATCGGAGGGGGAGGAGGGAACACTGAAGCTTTCTTT
14	-	TRBD1	TRBV6-1	TRBJ1-2	CASSEAAGGAGYTF	TGTGCCAGCAGTGAAGCGGCAGGGGGCGCGGGCTACACCTTC
14	-	-	TRBV2	TRBJ2-1	CASSETASQSEQFF	TGTGCCAGCAGTGAAACGGCTAGCCAATCTGAGCAGTTCTTC
14	-	-	TRBV6-1	TRBJ2-1	CASSVTTSFNEQFF	TGTGCCAGCAGTGTAACGACCTCTTTTAATGAGCAGTTCTTC
13	-	-	TRBV30	TRBJ1-1	CAWSTSRNTEAFF	TGTGCCTGGAGTACAAGCCGTAATACTGAAGCTTTCTTT
15	-	-	TRBV28	TRBJ1-6	CASSWGSPANSPLHF	TGTGCCAGCAGTTGGGGCTCCCCAGCTAATTCACCCCTCCACTTT
15	-	TRBD2	TRBV5-1	TRBJ2-7	CASSLAGGGQDEQYF	TGCGCCAGCAGCTTGGCCGGGGGAGGGCAGGACGAGCAGTACTTC
15	once	-	TRBV7-9	TRBJ2-1	CASSLAVSSYNEQFF	TGTGCCAGCAGCTTAGCGGTGAGCTCCTACAATGAGCAGTTCTTC
14	-	TRBD2	TRBV11-2	TRBJ2-7	CASSLLAGGGEQYF	TGTGCCAGCAGCCTACTAGCGGGAGGGGGCGAGCAGTACTTC
15	-	-	TRBV4-3	TRBJ2-3	CASSQDKLDTDTQYF	TGCGCCAGCAGCCAAGATAAACTAGACACAGATACGCAGTATTTT
14	-	-	TRBV5-1	TRBJ1-1	CASSLQPMNTEAFF	TGCGCCAGCAGCTTACAGCCCATGAACACTGAAGCTTTCTTT
16	-	TRBD2	TRBV10-3	TRBJ2-1	CAISDDSGLAGVKQFF	TGTGCCATCAGTGACGACTCGGGACTAGCGGGAGTCAAGCAGTTCTTC
14	-	-	TRBV2	TRBJ2-7	CASNQRGVGYEQYF	TGTGCCAGCAACCAGCGCGGGGTCGGCTACGAGCAGTACTTC
14	-	-	TRBV11-3	TRBJ2-5	CASSIELGQETQYF	TGTGCCAGCAGCATTGAACTAGGGCAAGAGACCCAGTACTTC
15	-	TRBD1	TRBV6-5	TRBJ1-2	CASSYGRGLSYGYTF	TGTGCCAGCAGTTACGGCAGGGGGCTCTCCTATGGCTACACCTTC
15	-	-	TRBV10-3	TRBJ1-1	CAISGYRDWNTEAFF	TGTGCCATCAGTGGATACAGGGACTGGAACACTGAAGCTTTCTTT
16	-	-	TRBV4-1	TRBJ2-3	CASSQEGGSGTDTQYF	TGCGCCAGCAGCCAAGAAGGCGGGTCCGGCACAGATACGCAGTATTTT
15	few	TRBD2	TRBV9	TRBJ2-1	CASSDRLAGEREQFF	TGTGCCAGCAGCGACCGACTAGCGGGAGAGCGTGAGCAGTTCTTC
13	-	-	TRBV9	TRBJ2-1	CASSEEVRGEQFF	TGTGCCAGCAGCGAGGAAGTTCGTGGTGAGCAGTTCTTC
13	-	-	TRBV6-6	TRBJ2-7	CASSATAIYEQYF	TGTGCCAGCAGCGCCACAGCGATCTACGAGCAGTACTTC
18	few	TRBD2	TRBV9	TRBJ2-1	CASSVVAGDPYSYNEQFF	TGTGCCAGCAGCGTAGTAGCGGGAGACCCCTACTCCTACAATGAGCAGTTCTTC
13	few	-	TRBV15	TRBJ1-1	CATSRSGDTEAFF	TGTGCCACCAGCAGATCGGGGGATACTGAAGCTTTCTTT
16	-	TRBD1	TRBV13	TRBJ2-7	CASSLRVGQARYEQYF	TGTGCCAGCAGCTTAAGGGTGGGACAGGCAAGGTACGAGCAGTACTTC
20	-	-	TRBV28	TRBJ2-1	CASSQAGVNIKPSSYNEQFF	TGTGCCAGCAGCCAAGCGGGTGTAAATATTAAACCCAGCTCCTACAATGAGCAGTTCTTC
12	-	-	TRBV9	TRBJ2-3	CASSLQADTQYF	TGTGCCAGCAGCCTCCAGGCAGATACGCAGTATTTT
15	-	-	TRBV19	TRBJ1-5	CASSRTPRSNQPQHF	TGTGCCAGTAGTAGAACCCCTCGGAGCAATCAGCCCCAGCATTTT
17	few	-	TRBV28	TRBJ2-7	CASSSIWDTQTGYEQYF	TGTGCCAGCAGCTCCATATGGGACACACAAACTGGGTACGAGCAGTACTTC
14	-	-	TRBV5-6	TRBJ1-4	CASSLDRLNEKLFF	TGTGCCAGCAGCTTGGACAGGCTTAATGAAAAACTGTTTTTT
20	-	TRBD2	TRBV7-3	TRBJ2-7	CASTFGWGSGIPPGAYEQYF	TGTGCCAGCACCTTCGGATGGGGTAGCGGGATCCCCCCGGGTGCCTACGAGCAGTACTTC
13	-	TRBD2	TRBV7-9	TRBJ2-1	CASSSGRINEQFF	TGTGCCAGCAGCAGCGGGAGGATCAATGAGCAGTTCTTC
16	-	TRBD1	TRBV18	TRBJ2-2	CASSPTGLWNTGELFF	TGTGCCAGCTCACCGACAGGGTTGTGGAACACCGGGGAGCTGTTTTTT
13	-	-	TRBV19	TRBJ1-1	CASSIQMNTEAFF	TGTGCCAGTAGTATACAAATGAACACTGAAGCTTTCTTT
16	-	-	TRBV11-3	TRBJ1-1	CASSLEPRGVGTEAFF	TGTGCCAGCAGCTTAGAGCCCCGGGGAGTGGGCACTGAAGCTTTCTTT
14	-	-	TRBV28	TRBJ2-7	CASNSYRGQNEQYF	TGTGCCAGCAACTCCTACAGAGGGCAGAACGAGCAGTACTTC
13	-	-	TRBV6-5	TRBJ2-1	CASSYSSDNEQFF	TGTGCCAGCAGTTACTCTAGTGACAATGAGCAGTTCTTC
11	-	-	TRBV28	TRBJ1-2	CASTDGTGYTF	TGTGCCAGCACGGACGGGACGGGCTACACCTTC
15	-	TRBD2	TRBV5-1	TRBJ2-2	CASSLTSGSAGELFF	TGCGCCAGCAGCTTGACTAGCGGGAGTGCCGGGGAGCTGTTTTTT
13	-	-	TRBV19	TRBJ1-2	CASSPIIDYGYTF	TGTGCCAGTAGTCCAATTATCGACTATGGCTACACCTTC
14	-	-	TRBV6-5	TRBJ2-7	CASSPGLPYYEQYF	TGTGCCAGCAGCCCGGGACTCCCATACTACGAGCAGTACTTC
18	once	TRBD2	TRBV14	TRBJ2-1	CASSQDYWREGPYNEQFF	TGTGCCAGCAGCCAAGATTATTGGCGGGAGGGCCCGTACAATGAGCAGTTCTTC
14	once	-	TRBV27	TRBJ2-7	CASRRQGGVGEQYF	TGTGCCAGCAGAAGACAGGGAGGAGTGGGGGAGCAGTACTTC
14	-	TRBD2	TRBV5-4	TRBJ2-1	CASSLDDLGLARFF	TGTGCCAGCAGCTTGGACGATTTAGGACTAGCGCGGTTCTTC
11	-	-	TRBV30	TRBJ1-2	CAWSHDIGYTF	TGTGCCTGGAGCCACGACATAGGCTACACCTTC
15	few	TRBD1	TRBV28	TRBJ1-5	CASRPLQGAGQPQHF	TGTGCCAGCAGGCCCTTACAGGGGGCGGGTCAGCCCCAGCATTTT
16	-	TRBD1	TRBV28	TRBJ1-3	CASSSRQGGSGNTIYF	TGTGCCAGCAGTTCCAGACAGGGGGGATCGGGAAACACCATATATTTT
14	-	TRBD1	TRBV25-1	TRBJ1-1	CASNRQGVNTEAFF	TGTGCCAGCAACCGACAGGGGGTCAACACTGAAGCTTTCTTT
12	-	TRBD1	TRBV30	TRBJ1-2	CAWSTGGNGYTF	TGTGCCTGGAGTACAGGGGGCAATGGCTACACCTTC
15	-	-	TRBV28	TRBJ1-2	CASSFGGGDNYGYTF	TGTGCCAGCAGTTTTGGTGGAGGGGATAACTATGGCTACACCTTC
12	-	-	TRBV29-1	TRBJ1-3	CSLGGSGNTIYF	TGCAGTTTAGGAGGATCGGGAAACACCATATATTTT